This T cell receptor beta chain was sequenced during a study of blood T cell repertoires in COVID-19. At the level of the study: Sources were T cells, B-cell-depleted T cells, or PBMCs; the material itself was cDNA or gDNA.

Trimming pared 5 bases from V and 3 bases from J, leaving 13 bases between. The CDR3 totals 14 residues. Germline values: CDR1 MNHEY, CDR2 SVGEGT. Original handling: Reference gene primer amplification yielded estimated nucleated cell counts. TCRdb keeps only in-frame clones here, not all; method: immunoSEQ multiplex PCR. The V and J calls and clone size come from that table; D and trimming were worked out from the DNA. The profile shows around 180,000 clones, approximately 88% of them singletons. Sequencing used peripheral blood. The clonotype comes from a woman in her 30s with acute or convalescent COVID-19. V and J are TRBV6-2 or TRBV6-3 and TRBJ1-1; TRBD1 might be the D (6 bases). CDR3 residues: CASSAIGGHTEAFF. For the CDR3, the DNA is TGTGCCAGCAGTGCGATAGGGGGTCACACTGAAGCTTTCTTT.